These T cell receptor beta chains were read from a single sample in a study of shared clonotypes between healthy human individuals. Produced via immunoSEQ multiplex PCR; TCRdb's table is partial and in-frame only. The table includes about 2.3 million clones, more than 85% detected once. The sequencing sample was made of naive CD4+ T cells from PBMCs. All receptors come from a man between 18 and 29 years old in good health. Some clones in this sample may be carry-over from other donors' samples. Both conserved end residues are part of each CDR3. D genes are given only for firm matches. Clone size appears in some rows only: once, few, many, or a class for an expanded clone.

size: NA
V: TRBV4-3
D: NA
J: TRBJ2-4
CDR3: CASSQRGGNIQYF
DNA: TGCGCCAGCAGCCAAAGGGGGGGTAACATTCAGTACTTC

size: NA
V: TRBV15
D: NA
J: TRBJ1-5
CDR3: CATSSPSEGKGQHF
DNA: TGTGCCACCAGCAGCCCCTCGGAGGGGAAGGGTCAGCATTTT

size: NA
V: TRBV5-1
D: TRBD2
J: TRBJ2-7
CDR3: CASSLGLAGGPYEQYF
DNA: TGCGCCAGCAGCTTGGGACTAGCGGGAGGACCCTACGAGCAGTACTTC

size: NA
V: TRBV2
D: TRBD1
J: TRBJ2-7
CDR3: CASRRESTGNEQYF
DNA: TGTGCCAGCAGGAGGGAGTCGACAGGGAACGAGCAGTACTTC

size: once
V: TRBV2
D: NA
J: TRBJ2-3
CDR3: CASTPIPDTQYF
DNA: TGTGCCAGCACTCCCATCCCAGATACGCAGTATTTT

size: NA
V: TRBV18
D: TRBD1
J: TRBJ1-1
CDR3: CASSTDRGSPEAFF
DNA: TGTGCCAGCTCAACAGACAGGGGTAGCCCTGAAGCTTTCTTT

size: NA
V: TRBV18
D: NA
J: TRBJ1-1
CDR3: CASSPESQRREAFF
DNA: TGTGCCAGCTCACCAGAGTCCCAGAGGCGGGAAGCTTTCTTT

size: NA
V: TRBV9
D: TRBD1
J: TRBJ2-1
CDR3: CASSAGTGPFVQFF
DNA: TGTGCCAGCAGCGCCGGGACAGGCCCCTTCGTGCAGTTCTTC

size: NA
V: TRBV7-3
D: NA
J: TRBJ1-1
CDR3: CASSLIPGNTEAFF
DNA: TGTGCCAGCAGCTTAATTCCAGGGAACACTGAAGCTTTCTTT

size: NA
V: TRBV27
D: NA
J: TRBJ1-1
CDR3: CASSLLSGGGAFF
DNA: TGTGCCAGCAGTTTATTGAGCGGAGGGGGAGCTTTCTTT

size: NA
V: TRBV7-9
D: NA
J: TRBJ2-4
CDR3: CASSPQTPDHSIQYF
DNA: TGTGCCAGCAGCCCACAGACCCCCGATCATAGCATTCAGTACTTC

size: once
V: TRBV29-1
D: TRBD2
J: TRBJ2-5
CDR3: CSVEVGPLGSSGIAETQYF
DNA: TGCAGCGTTGAAGTAGGACCCCTTGGGAGTAGCGGGATCGCAGAGACCCAGTACTTC

size: NA
V: TRBV5-1
D: NA
J: TRBJ2-1
CDR3: CASGTSRDSAYNEQFF
DNA: TGCGCCAGCGGTACCTCCAGGGATAGCGCCTACAATGAGCAGTTCTTC

size: NA
V: TRBV6-5
D: TRBD2
J: TRBJ2-7
CDR3: CASSYGASGGSYEQYF
DNA: TGTGCCAGCAGTTATGGTGCTAGCGGTGGCTCCTACGAGCAGTACTTC

size: few
V: TRBV20-1
D: NA
J: TRBJ2-5
CDR3: CSASKLSQYF
DNA: TGCAGTGCTAGCAAGTTATCCCAGTACTTC

size: NA
V: TRBV4-3
D: NA
J: TRBJ2-4
CDR3: CASSQDISPRAGGKNIQYF
DNA: TGCGCCAGCAGCCAAGATATTTCCCCCAGGGCTGGTGGCAAAAACATTCAGTACTTC

size: NA
V: TRBV20-1
D: NA
J: TRBJ2-1
CDR3: CSARSRNEQFF
DNA: TGCAGTGCGAGGAGCCGGAATGAGCAGTTCTTC

size: NA
V: TRBV6-1
D: NA
J: TRBJ1-5
CDR3: CASSEGISTPDQPQHF
DNA: TGTGCCAGCAGTGAAGGGATCAGCACGCCGGATCAGCCCCAGCATTTT

size: NA
V: TRBV11-2
D: NA
J: TRBJ1-3
CDR3: CASSLWRDKGNTIYF
DNA: TGTGCCAGCAGCTTATGGCGGGACAAAGGAAACACCATATATTTT

size: once
V: TRBV7-9
D: NA
J: TRBJ2-7
CDR3: CASSRSGNTPYEQYF
DNA: TGTGCCAGCAGCCGATCAGGGAATACTCCCTACGAGCAGTACTTC

size: NA
V: TRBV27
D: NA
J: TRBJ1-1
CDR3: CASSGRGSSTEAFF
DNA: TGTGCCAGCAGTGGCAGGGGATCGAGCACTGAAGCTTTCTTT

size: NA
V: TRBV4-1
D: NA
J: TRBJ2-7
CDR3: CASSPYAQPGYEQYF
DNA: TGCGCCAGCAGCCCCTACGCCCAACCCGGCTACGAGCAGTACTTC

size: NA
V: TRBV18
D: NA
J: TRBJ2-2
CDR3: CASSPITGKDTGELFF
DNA: TGTGCCAGCTCACCAATCACAGGGAAGGACACCGGGGAGCTGTTTTTT

size: NA
V: TRBV6-5
D: TRBD1
J: TRBJ1-5
CDR3: CASRPGQGAQPQHF
DNA: TGTGCCAGCAGACCCGGACAGGGGGCACAGCCCCAGCATTTT

size: NA
V: TRBV5-1
D: NA
J: TRBJ2-7
CDR3: CASSPVVSSYEQYF
DNA: TGCGCCAGCAGCCCTGTCGTCAGCTCCTACGAGCAGTACTTC

size: once
V: TRBV10-3
D: TRBD1
J: TRBJ1-1
CDR3: CAITQTGPTEAFF
DNA: TGTGCCATCACCCAGACAGGGCCCACTGAAGCTTTCTTT

size: NA
V: TRBV7-9
D: TRBD2
J: TRBJ2-7
CDR3: CASVAGGFYEQYF
DNA: TGTGCCAGCGTAGCGGGAGGGTTCTACGAGCAGTACTTC

size: NA
V: TRBV11-2
D: TRBD1
J: TRBJ2-1
CDR3: CASSTTGQGRNEQFF
DNA: TGTGCCAGCAGCACAACCGGACAGGGGAGAAATGAGCAGTTCTTC

size: NA
V: TRBV28
D: NA
J: TRBJ1-5
CDR3: CASSLTGQPQHF
DNA: TGTGCCAGCAGTTTAACGGGGCAGCCCCAGCATTTT

size: NA
V: TRBV4-2
D: TRBD2
J: TRBJ2-3
CDR3: CASSQRTSGGGVDTQYF
DNA: TGTGCCAGCAGCCAACGGACTAGCGGGGGTGGGGTAGATACGCAGTATTTT

size: NA
V: TRBV7-3
D: NA
J: TRBJ2-1
CDR3: CASSPLASGTYNEQFF
DNA: TGTGCCAGCAGCCCTTTAGCCAGCGGTACCTACAATGAGCAGTTCTTC

size: NA
V: TRBV6-5
D: NA
J: TRBJ1-3
CDR3: CASSWRGDLSGNTIYF
DNA: TGTGCCAGCAGTTGGAGGGGGGACCTCTCTGGAAACACCATATATTTT

size: once
V: TRBV18
D: NA
J: TRBJ1-3
CDR3: CASSFFGGVSGNTIYF
DNA: TGTGCCAGCTCATTCTTCGGCGGAGTCTCTGGAAACACCATATATTTT